A selection of T cell receptor beta chains follows, all from one sample in a study of PD-1 and CTLA-4 blockade in melanoma. This table comes from immunoSEQ multiplex PCR, and its TCRdb copy is limited to in-frame clones, with some not included. The sample lists fewer than 20,000 clones, approximately 70% occurring once. Sequenced material: CD8+ T cells from peripheral blood, taken from a patient given anti-PD-1 treatment. The source of these receptors is a human donor with melanoma. Both conserved end residues are part of each CDR3. The order of the fields is D gene, clone size, J gene, V gene, CDR3 DNA, CDR3 protein. The D gene is left open where the match is weak. Expanded clones get a size class; other rows say once, few or many, or leave the size out.

. | . | TRBJ2-7 | TRBV24-1 | TGTGCCACCAGTGGGGCGGGACAGCACTACGAGCAGTACTTC | CATSGAGQHYEQYF
. | . | TRBJ2-2 | TRBV15 | TGTGCCACCAGGGAGTCGACCGGGGAGCTGTTTTTT | CATRESTGELFF
TRBD2 | . | TRBJ2-1 | TRBV6-5 | TGTGCCAGCAGTCCGACTAGCGGGCTATACAATGAGCAGTTCTTC | CASSPTSGLYNEQFF
. | . | TRBJ2-3 | TRBV27 | TGTGCCAGCAGCTGGGCGTATGGGACAGATACGCAGTATTTT | CASSWAYGTDTQYF
TRBD2 | . | TRBJ2-1 | TRBV27 | TGTGCCAGCAGCCTTAGCGGGACTCCTTACAATGAGCAGTTCTTC | CASSLSGTPYNEQFF
TRBD1 | . | TRBJ2-7 | TRBV6-5 | TGTGCCAGCAGCCAAGACAGGGTCCCCTACGAGCAGTACTTC | CASSQDRVPYEQYF
. | . | TRBJ2-3 | TRBV5-1 | TGCGCCAGCAGCTCGCAGCCGGACAGCACAGATACGCAGTATTTT | CASSSQPDSTDTQYF
. | . | TRBJ1-3 | TRBV27 | TGTGCCAGCAGTGCACAGGCTGTAGGGCCCTGGGGAGACACCATATATTTT | CASSAQAVGPWGDTIYF
. | few | TRBJ2-5 | TRBV5-1 | TGCGCCAGCAGCTTCCCGGATCAAGAGACCCAGTACTTC | CASSFPDQETQYF
. | . | TRBJ1-1 | TRBV12-3/TRBV12-4 | TGTGCCAGCAGAGGTAGGCGGAACACTGAAGCTTTCTTT | CASRGRRNTEAFF
. | . | TRBJ1-1 | TRBV10-3 | TGTGCCATCAGTGACTTTTTATCGGGAGCGATGAACACTGAAGCTTTCTTT | CAISDFLSGAMNTEAFF
. | . | TRBJ2-1 | TRBV6-6 | TGTGCCACCCAGGGTGAATCCTACAATGAGCAGTTCTTC | CATQGESYNEQFF
TRBD1 | . | TRBJ2-2 | TRBV3-1/TRBV3-2 | TGTGCCAGCAGCCCGGCAGGGGGATCCGGGGAGCTGTTTTTT | CASSPAGGSGELFF
. | once | TRBJ2-1 | TRBV7-8 | TGTGCCAGCAGCTTGTACGAGAGGGAGCAGTTCTTC | CASSLYEREQFF
. | . | TRBJ1-2 | TRBV27 | TGTGCCAGCAGTTTATCGGAAGACGGTGGGCACTATGGCTACACCTTC | CASSLSEDGGHYGYTF
TRBD1 | large | TRBJ2-2 | TRBV27 | TGTGCCAGCAGTGCGACAGGGGGCTATCCCGGGGAGCTGTTTTTT | CASSATGGYPGELFF
TRBD2 | few | TRBJ2-7 | TRBV11-3 | TGTGCCAGCAGCTCAGCACTAGGACTAGCGGTCTCCTACGAGCAGTACTTC | CASSSALGLAVSYEQYF
. | . | TRBJ2-7 | TRBV30 | TGTGCCTGGAGTGTTCTCGACAGTCTAGCCTACGAGCAGTACTTC | CAWSVLDSLAYEQYF
TRBD1 | . | TRBJ2-7 | TRBV3-1/TRBV3-2 | TGTGCCAGCAGCCTGGGACAGTCCTACGAGCAGTACTTC | CASSLGQSYEQYF
. | . | TRBJ2-1 | TRBV6-6 | TGTGCCAGTTCGGGGGAGGTCGGCGGAAATGAGCAGTTCTTC | CASSGEVGGNEQFF
. | . | TRBJ2-5 | TRBV18 | TGTGCCAGCTCACCGACCGCCGGAACTAGAGCGGCCGAGACCCAGTACTTC | CASSPTAGTRAAETQYF
. | few | TRBJ2-7 | TRBV19 | TGTGCCAGTAGTTTGGCAGGGACGTCCTACGAGCAGTACTTC | CASSLAGTSYEQYF
. | few | TRBJ2-2 | TRBV12-5 | TGTGCTAGTGGTTGGACCCCGGGGTCAAAGGACACCGGGGAGCTGTTTTTT | CASGWTPGSKDTGELFF
. | . | TRBJ2-7 | TRBV19 | TGTGCCAGTAGTATAGGGCCTTATAGCTACGAGCAGTACTTC | CASSIGPYSYEQYF
. | . | TRBJ2-2 | TRBV15 | TGTGCCACCCAGCGCCAGGTGAACACCGGGGAGCTGTTTTTT | CATQRQVNTGELFF
TRBD2 | . | TRBJ2-3 | TRBV11-2 | TGTGCCAGCAGGGAACTAGCGGGGGGCACAGATACGCAGTATTTT | CASRELAGGTDTQYF
TRBD1 | . | TRBJ1-1 | TRBV24-1 | TGTGCCACCAGGGACAGGTCGGACACTGAAGCTTTCTTT | CATRDRSDTEAFF
. | . | TRBJ1-2 | TRBV19 | TGTGCCAGTAGAACCCTTCTCGGGCAGTCGGGATCTGGCTACACCTTC | CASRTLLGQSGSGYTF
. | once | TRBJ1-6 | TRBV11-2 | TGTGCCAGCAGCTTAGAGTGGACCTCACCCCTCCACTTT | CASSLEWTSPLHF
. | medium-sized | TRBJ1-1 | TRBV7-6 | TGTGCCAGCAGCCAATCGACAGGTCCCACTTATACGAACACTGAAGCTTTCTTT | CASSQSTGPTYTNTEAFF
TRBD1 | once | TRBJ1-6 | TRBV4-1 | TGCGCCAGCAGCCAAGCCGAGACAGGGAGCTCCTATAATTCACCCCTCCACTTT | CASSQAETGSSYNSPLHF
TRBD1 | . | TRBJ1-1 | TRBV4-1 | TGCGCCAGCAGCCCGCCCGGCCGGACAGGGGACATGAACACTGAAGCTTTCTTT | CASSPPGRTGDMNTEAFF